The 6 T cell receptor beta chains reported below all come from one sample, sequenced in a study of cytomegalovirus exposure and HLA in healthy donors. In the PCR, 60 Vbeta and 13 Jbeta primers were used. Profiling relied on immunoSEQ multiplex PCR, and the TCRdb table lists in-frame clones only, not all of them. The table lists some 180,000 clones, about 69% of them singletons, with 2.9% in the top ten. The source material was PBMCs. The receptors come from a male donor in good health and CMV-seronegative.

This clone was detected once. The gene calls are TRBV19 and TRBJ2-1, with 9 nucleotides matching TRBD1. The CDR3 runs 15 residues. Germline V gives CDR1 LNHDA, CDR2 SQIVND (reference sequence). V was pared by 4 bases and J by 8 bases, with 9 bases of the junction left unmatched. CDR3: CASSTPGTGFHEQFF. The DNA for the CDR3 is TGTGCCAGTAGTACCCCCGGGACAGGGTTCCATGAGCAGTTCTTC.

The chain employs TRBV30 and TRBJ1-5; 10 bases agree with TRBD1. CDR3 length: 15 amino acids. Germline CDR1 GTSNPN, CDR2 SVGIG (reference sequence). Trimming cost V 2 bases and J 3 bases; bases outside gene matches: 4. The CDR3: CAWSSGQGSNQPQHF. The CDR3 DNA sequence: TGTGCCTGGAGTTCGGGACAGGGGTCCAATCAGCCCCAGCATTTT.

This clone showed up just a few times. The chain employs TRBV6-5 and TRBJ1-1; D unresolved. Germline CDR1 reads MNHEY; CDR2 reads SVGAGI. Trimming took off 6 bases at V and 3 bases at J, with 14 bases between the two ends. CDR3 size: 14 residues. CDR3 bases: TGTGCCAGCAGGGCGGGGATCGGGGACACTGAAGCTTTCTTT. It codes for CASRAGIGDTEAFF.

This clone came up a few times. This same CDR3 is encoded by further DNA sequences in the sample. CDR3 residues: CASSGTGGNQPQHF. The CDR3 DNA sequence: TGTGCCAGCAGTGGGACAGGGGGCAATCAGCCCCAGCATTTT. The rearrangement uses TRBV2 and TRBJ1-5, with 9 bases identical to TRBD1. Germline V gene lookup returns CDR1 SNHLY and CDR2 FYNNEI. Trimming took 4 bases from V and 2 from J; bases not matched to a gene: 0. This CDR3 spans 14 amino acids.

This sequence joins TRBV28 and TRBJ1-4; weak D call: TRBD1 (5 bases). Germline-derived CDR1 and CDR2 are MDHEN and SYDVKM. Trimming shortened V by 4 bases and J by 7 bases, and 22 bases separated the two germline ends. The CDR3 sequence is 17 residues long. CDR3 bases: TGTGCCAGCAGTTCCCCCCCTTATCAATGGGGGGTTGAAAAACTGTTTTTT. Protein sequence: CASSSPPYQWGVEKLFF.

V is TRBV28 and J is TRBJ2-1; maybe TRBD2 (5 bases). Trimming cost V 2 bases and J 13 bases, with 9 bases left between them. Germline-derived CDR1 and CDR2 are MDHEN and SYDVKM. The CDR3 is 11 amino acids. CDR3 residues: CASSLRTPQFF. CDR3 nucleotide sequence: TGTGCCAGCAGTTTAAGGACTCCTCAGTTCTTC.